This record concerns one T cell receptor (beta chain) sequence. This clone's antigen is unknown. The sample holds no much larger clone one base away, and base qualities are not on file. These data are taken from a study of Ad26.COV2.S vaccination and SARS-CoV-2 variants (dated by TCRdb to the early 2020s). With respect to the entire study: Vaccine-arm donors came from COV1001, a multicentre, randomized, double-blind, placebo-controlled phase I-IIa trial of Ad26.COV2.S in healthy adults. Dosing of Ad26.COV2.S was intramuscular, at either 5x10^10 or 1x10^11 viral particles, delivered as one shot or as two shots spaced 56 days apart. TCRbeta repertoire sequencing was used to assess the specificity and breadth of SARS-CoV-2-reactive T cell receptors after Ad26.COV2.S vaccination. A total of some 30 samples were included in the TCR-sequenced set, comprising 19 Ad26.COV2.S vaccine recipients, 5 placebo recipients and 8 SARS-CoV-2 convalescent individuals. Participants in the trial were split at random into five groups of five each, receiving low-dose or high-dose Ad26.COV2.S once or twice, or else placebo on both occasions. Blinding of investigators to trial group allocation was maintained during experiments and outcome assessment. Findings and caveats that apply to the study as a whole: Non-spike TCR breadth was comparable between vaccine and placebo recipients, consistent with the vaccine containing only spike. Comparing responses between vaccine doses or regimens was not something the study was powered to do. After vaccination, spike-specific CD8+ and CD4+ T cell responses were reported to show substantial breadth. The authors noted that total T cell responses may have been underestimated by the TCR breadth and depth analyses. Higher spike-specific TCR breadth was observed in Ad26.COV2.S recipients than in placebo recipients (P = 0.0014).

TCRbeta CDR3 regions were sequenced with the immunoSEQ Assay. After extraction, genomic DNA underwent amplification by bias-controlled multiplex PCR, followed by high-throughput sequencing. The authors' analysis ran thus. Collapsing and filtering of sequences were performed to quantify the absolute abundance of each unique TCRbeta CDR3 region. T cell fraction was estimated by normalization of TCRbeta template counts to usable DNA, with usable DNA being measured through amplification of reference genes present in all nucleated cells. Repertoire TCRs were annotated as SARS-CoV-2-specific by exact matching of V gene, CDR3 amino acid sequence and J gene to a known reactive TCR set. MIRA supplied the reference SARS-CoV-2 TCR set, which was filtered for enrichment in COVID-19-positive ImmuneCODE repertoires so that public or cross-reactive TCRs were removed. Drawing on the MIRA antigens, annotated TCRs were analysed further at the level of specific ORF or position within ORF. Depth was the summed frequency of annotated unique rearrangements, while breadth was defined as annotated unique rearrangements over total unique productive rearrangements. Two-sided Wilcoxon rank-sum tests were applied when comparing TCR breadth between groups. The clones in this table, taken by TCRdb from immuneACCESS, are in-frame only. Not every clone is retained; where verified, under half of the shortfall comes from an unresolved V gene, and the cause of the rest is unknown. V, J and clone size are those of that table, while D and trimming were read from the DNA. The sample records approximately 410,000 clones, roughly 90% of which are singletons. The ten largest clonotypes hold 3.6% of the sample.

In the paper's terms, the treatment or condition label means: 15 to 20 received Ad26.COV2.S at low or high dose, single or two shots; about 5 received placebo; per-sample allocation not given. Repertoires of vaccine and placebo recipients were sequenced from samples collected on day 63 after the first injection. In Cohort 1b, some 25 adults aged 18-55 years were enrolled at a single site in Boston, USA, between 29 July and 7 August 2020. Ad26.COV2.S was a replication-incompetent adenovirus type 26 vector expressing a prefusion-stabilized SARS-CoV-2 spike protein from the original Wuhan strain. CDR1 is given as LGHDT and CDR2 as YNNKEL, both from the germline V gene (reference sequence). The CDR3 holds 13 amino acids from the cysteine to the phenylalanine. Left in the record is the CDR3 DNA by itself, 39 bases read in frame from the first base. The trim is 4 bases for V and 6 bases for J, with a gap of 12 bases between the germline ends.

The V and J segments used are TRBV3-1 (or the pseudogene TRBV3-2) and TRBJ1-1; TRBD1 is possibly the D segment (5 matching bases). The clonotype was recovered from a person between 18 and 60 years old who received the Ad26.COV2.S COVID-19 vaccine or a placebo. Sequenced material: peripheral blood, taken in a trial of Ad26.COV2.S vaccine versus placebo. The CDR3 is CASSPTGRPEAFF. The nucleotide sequence is given as TGTGCCAGCAGCCCAACGGGACGGCCTGAAGCTTTCTTT.